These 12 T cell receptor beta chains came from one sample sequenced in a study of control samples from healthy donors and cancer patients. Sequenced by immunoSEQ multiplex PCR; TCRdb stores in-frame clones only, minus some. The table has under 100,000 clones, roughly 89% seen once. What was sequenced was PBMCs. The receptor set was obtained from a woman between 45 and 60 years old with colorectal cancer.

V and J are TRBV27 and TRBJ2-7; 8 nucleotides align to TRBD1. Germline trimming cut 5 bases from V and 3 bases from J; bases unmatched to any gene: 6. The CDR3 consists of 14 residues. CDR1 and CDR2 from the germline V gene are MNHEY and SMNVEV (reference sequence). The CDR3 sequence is CASSPEGQVYEQYV. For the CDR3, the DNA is TGTGCCAGCAGTCCAGAGGGACAGGTCTACGAGCAGTACGTC.

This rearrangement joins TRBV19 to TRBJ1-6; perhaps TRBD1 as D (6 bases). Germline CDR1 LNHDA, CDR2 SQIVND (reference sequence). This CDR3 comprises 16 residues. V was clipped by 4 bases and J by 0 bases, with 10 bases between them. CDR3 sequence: CASSTDRSSYNSPLHF. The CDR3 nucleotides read TGTGCCAGTAGTACTGACAGGAGCTCCTATAATTCACCCCTCCACTTT. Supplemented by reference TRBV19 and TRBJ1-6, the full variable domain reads DGGITQSPKYLFRKEGQNVTLSCEQNLNHDAMYWYRQDPGQGLRLIYYSQIVNDFQKGDIAEGYSVSREKKESFPLTVTSAQKNPTAFYLCASSTDRSSYNSPLHFGNGTRLTVT.

CDR3 protein: CASSPSGGEGTQYF. The CDR3 nucleotides are TGTGCCAGCAGCCCCTCGGGCGGGGAGGGTACGCAGTATTTT. This sequence joins TRBV7-9 and TRBJ2-3, with 7 bases aligning to TRBD2. The CDR3 spans 14 residues. V lost 5 bases, J lost 8 bases, and 10 bases stayed unmatched. Germline V gene lookup returns CDR1 SEHNR and CDR2 FQNEAQ (reference sequence).

CDR3 in DNA: TGTGCCAGTAGACCCCTGGACACGAGATTAGGTGGCTACACCTTC. Translation gives CASRPLDTRLGGYTF. The V call is TRBV19, the J call TRBJ1-2; a possible D gene is TRBD1 (5 bases). The CDR3 has 15 amino acids. V dropped 6 bases and J dropped 7 bases, with 21 bases sitting between them. CDR1 is LNHDA, CDR2 SQIVND, per germline (reference sequence).

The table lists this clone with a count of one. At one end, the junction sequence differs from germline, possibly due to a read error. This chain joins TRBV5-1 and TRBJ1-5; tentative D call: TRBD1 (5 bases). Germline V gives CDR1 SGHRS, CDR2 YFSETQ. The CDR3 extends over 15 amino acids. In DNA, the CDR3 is TGCGCCAGCAGTTTGTCCTCAGGGAGCAATCGGCCCCAGCATTTT. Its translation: CASSLSSGSNRPQHF.

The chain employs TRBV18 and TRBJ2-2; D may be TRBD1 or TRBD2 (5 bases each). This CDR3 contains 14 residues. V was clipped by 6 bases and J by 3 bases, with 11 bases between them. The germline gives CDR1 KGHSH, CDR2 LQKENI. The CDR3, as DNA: TGTGCCAGCTCCCCTAGCAGGGACACCGGGGAGCTGTTTTTT. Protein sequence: CASSPSRDTGELFF.

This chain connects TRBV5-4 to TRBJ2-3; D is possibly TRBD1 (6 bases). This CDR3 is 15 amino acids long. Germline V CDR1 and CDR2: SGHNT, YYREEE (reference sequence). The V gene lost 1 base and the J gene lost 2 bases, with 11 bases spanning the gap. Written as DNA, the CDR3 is TGTGCCAGCAGCTTGTTAGGGACATTCACAGATACGCAGTATTTT. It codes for CASSLLGTFTDTQYF.

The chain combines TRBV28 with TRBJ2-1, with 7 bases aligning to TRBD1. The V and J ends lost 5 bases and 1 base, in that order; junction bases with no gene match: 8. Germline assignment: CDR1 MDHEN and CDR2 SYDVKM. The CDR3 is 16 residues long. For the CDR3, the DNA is TGTGCCAGCAGTCAGATCGGGACAGCATCCTACAATGAGCAGTTCTTC. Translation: CASSQIGTASYNEQFF.

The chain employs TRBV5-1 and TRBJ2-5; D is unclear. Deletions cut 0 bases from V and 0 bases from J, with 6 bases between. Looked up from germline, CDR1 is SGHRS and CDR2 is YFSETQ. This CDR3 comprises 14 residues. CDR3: CASSLGVHQETQYF. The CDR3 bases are TGCGCCAGCAGCTTGGGGGTTCACCAAGAGACCCAGTACTTC.

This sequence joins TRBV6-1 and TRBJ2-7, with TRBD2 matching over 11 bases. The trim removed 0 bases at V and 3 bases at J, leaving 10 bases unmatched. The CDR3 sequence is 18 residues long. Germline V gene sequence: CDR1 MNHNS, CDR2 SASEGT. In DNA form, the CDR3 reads TGTGCCAGCAGTGAAGCAAGATATCTAGCGGGAGGAGGCTACGAGCAGTACGTC. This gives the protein CASSEARYLAGGGYEQYV.

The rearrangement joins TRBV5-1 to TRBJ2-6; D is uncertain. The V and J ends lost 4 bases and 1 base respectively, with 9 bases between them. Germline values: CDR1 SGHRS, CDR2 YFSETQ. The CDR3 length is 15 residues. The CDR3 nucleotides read TGCGCCAGCAGCCTCGGTCCATCTGGGGCCAACGTCCTGACTTTC. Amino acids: CASSLGPSGANVLTF.

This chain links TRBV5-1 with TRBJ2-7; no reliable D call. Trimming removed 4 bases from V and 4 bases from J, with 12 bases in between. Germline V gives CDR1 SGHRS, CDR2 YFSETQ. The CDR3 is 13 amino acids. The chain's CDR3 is CASSLTPGYEQYV. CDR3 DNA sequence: TGCGCCAGCAGCCTAACCCCTGGGTACGAGCAGTACGTC.